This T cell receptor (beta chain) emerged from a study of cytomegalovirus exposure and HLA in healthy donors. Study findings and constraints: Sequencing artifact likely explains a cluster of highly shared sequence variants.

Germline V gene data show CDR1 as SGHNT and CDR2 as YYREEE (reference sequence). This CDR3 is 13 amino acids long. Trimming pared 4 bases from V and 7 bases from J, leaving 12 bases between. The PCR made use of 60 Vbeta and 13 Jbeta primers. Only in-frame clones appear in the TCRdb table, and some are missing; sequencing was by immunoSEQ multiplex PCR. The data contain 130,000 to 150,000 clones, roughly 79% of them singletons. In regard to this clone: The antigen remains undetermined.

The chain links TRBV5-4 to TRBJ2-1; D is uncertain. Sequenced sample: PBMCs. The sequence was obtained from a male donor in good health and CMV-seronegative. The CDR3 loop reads CASSLLLKNEQFF. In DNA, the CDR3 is TGTGCCAGCAGCCTCCTTCTAAAGAATGAGCAGTTCTTC.